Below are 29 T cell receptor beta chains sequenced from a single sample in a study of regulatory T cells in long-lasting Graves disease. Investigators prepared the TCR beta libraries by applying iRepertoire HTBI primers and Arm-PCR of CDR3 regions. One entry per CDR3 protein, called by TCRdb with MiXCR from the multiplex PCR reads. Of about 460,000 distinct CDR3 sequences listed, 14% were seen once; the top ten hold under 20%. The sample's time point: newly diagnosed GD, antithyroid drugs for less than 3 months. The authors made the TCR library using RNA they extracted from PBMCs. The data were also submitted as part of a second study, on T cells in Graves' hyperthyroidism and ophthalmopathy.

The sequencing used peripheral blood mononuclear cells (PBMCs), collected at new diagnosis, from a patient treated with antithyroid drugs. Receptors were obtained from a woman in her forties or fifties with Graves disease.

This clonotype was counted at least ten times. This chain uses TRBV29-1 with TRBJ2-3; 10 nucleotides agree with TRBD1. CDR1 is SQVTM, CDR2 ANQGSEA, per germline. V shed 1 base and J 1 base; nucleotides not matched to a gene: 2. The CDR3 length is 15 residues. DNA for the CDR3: TGCAGCGTTGAAGGACAGGGGGCGGGCACAGATACGCAGTATTTT. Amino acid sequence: CSVEGQGAGTDTQYF.

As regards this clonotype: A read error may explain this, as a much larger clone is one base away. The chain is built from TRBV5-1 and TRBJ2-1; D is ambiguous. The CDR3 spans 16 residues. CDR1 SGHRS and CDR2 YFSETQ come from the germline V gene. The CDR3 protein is CASSLLGGLSYNGQFF. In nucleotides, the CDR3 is TGCGCCAGCAGCTTGTTAGGCGGCCTCTCCTACAATGGGCAGTTCTTC.

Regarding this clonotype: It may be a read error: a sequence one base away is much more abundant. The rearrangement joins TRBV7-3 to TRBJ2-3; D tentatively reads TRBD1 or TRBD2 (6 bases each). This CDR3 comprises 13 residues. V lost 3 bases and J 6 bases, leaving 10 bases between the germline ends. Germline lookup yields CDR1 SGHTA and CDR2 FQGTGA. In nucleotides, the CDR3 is TGTGCCAGCAGCTTCAGAGGGGGGGATACGCAGTATTTT. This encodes CASSFRGGDTQYF. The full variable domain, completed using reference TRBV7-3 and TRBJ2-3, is GAGVSQTPSNKVTEKGKYVELRCDPISGHTALYWYRQSLGQGPEFLIYFQGTGAADDSGLPNDRFFAVRPEGSVSTLKIQRTERGDSAVYLCASSFRGGDTQYFGPGTRLTVL.

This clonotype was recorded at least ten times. The CDR3 spells CASSSTSSLYTDYEQYF. In DNA, the CDR3 is TGTGCCAGCAGCTCCACCTCATCGCTATACACGGACTACGAGCAGTACTTC. The V call is TRBV5-5, the J call TRBJ2-7, with D uncertain. This CDR3 comprises 17 residues. From germline, CDR1 is SGHKS and CDR2 YYEKEE (reference sequence). V was trimmed by 3 bases and J by 3 bases, leaving 22 bases between them.

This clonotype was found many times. The CDR3 here is CASRQTYEQYF. The CDR3 nucleotides are TGTGCCAGCAGACAAACCTACGAGCAGTACTTC. The J gene is TRBJ2-7, the V gene TRBV2, with D unresolved. CDR3 length: 11 residues. CDR1 SNHLY and CDR2 FYNNEI come from the germline V gene. V lost 6 bases to trimming and J lost 2 bases, with 5 bases between them.

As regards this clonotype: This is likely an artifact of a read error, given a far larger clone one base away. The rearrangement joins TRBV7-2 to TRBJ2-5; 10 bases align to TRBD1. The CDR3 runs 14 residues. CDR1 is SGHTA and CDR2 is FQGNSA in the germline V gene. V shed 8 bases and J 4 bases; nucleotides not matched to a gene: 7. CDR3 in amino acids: CTSLGQGEGETQYF. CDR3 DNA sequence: TGTACCAGCCTTGGACAGGGGGAGGGAGAGACCCAGTACTTC.

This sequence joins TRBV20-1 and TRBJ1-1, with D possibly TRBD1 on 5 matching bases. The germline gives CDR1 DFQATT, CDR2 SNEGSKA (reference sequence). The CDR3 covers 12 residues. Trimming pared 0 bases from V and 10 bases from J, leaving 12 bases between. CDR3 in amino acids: CSARDRGRAAFF. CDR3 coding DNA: TGCAGTGCTAGAGATCGGGGCAGGGCAGCTTTCTTT.

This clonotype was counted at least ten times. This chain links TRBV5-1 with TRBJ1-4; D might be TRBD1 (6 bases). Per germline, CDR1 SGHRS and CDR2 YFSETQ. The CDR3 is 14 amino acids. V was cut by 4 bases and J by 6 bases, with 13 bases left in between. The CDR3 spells CASSRTVDDEKLFF. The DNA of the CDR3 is TGCGCCAGCAGCAGGACAGTGGATGATGAAAAACTGTTTTTT.

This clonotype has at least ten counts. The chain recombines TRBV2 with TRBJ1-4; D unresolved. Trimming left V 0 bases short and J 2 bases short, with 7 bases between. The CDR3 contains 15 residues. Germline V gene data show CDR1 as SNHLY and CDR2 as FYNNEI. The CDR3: CASSEAEGTNEKLFF. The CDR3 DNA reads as TGTGCCAGCAGTGAAGCGGAAGGGACTAATGAAAAACTGTTTTTT.

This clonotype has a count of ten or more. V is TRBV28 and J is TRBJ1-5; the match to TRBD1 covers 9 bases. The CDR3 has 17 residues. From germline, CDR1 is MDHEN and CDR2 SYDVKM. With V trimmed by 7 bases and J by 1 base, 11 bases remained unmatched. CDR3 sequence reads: CASTGEGQGRSNQPQHF. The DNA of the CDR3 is TGTGCCAGCACCGGGGAGGGACAGGGAAGAAGCAATCAGCCCCAGCATTTT.

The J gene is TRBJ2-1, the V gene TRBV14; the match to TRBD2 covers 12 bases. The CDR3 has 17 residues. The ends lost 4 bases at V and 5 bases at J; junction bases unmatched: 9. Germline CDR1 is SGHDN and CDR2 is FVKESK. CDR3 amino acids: CASSPTGLAGSDNEQFF. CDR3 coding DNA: TGTGCCAGCAGCCCAACCGGACTAGCGGGGTCGGACAATGAGCAGTTCTTC.

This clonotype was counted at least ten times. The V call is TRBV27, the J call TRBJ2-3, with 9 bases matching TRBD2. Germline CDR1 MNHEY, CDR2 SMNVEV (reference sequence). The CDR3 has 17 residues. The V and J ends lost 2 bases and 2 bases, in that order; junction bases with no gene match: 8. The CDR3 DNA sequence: TGTGCCAGCAGTTTAGGCGGCGGGAGGGCGCACACAGATACGCAGTATTTT. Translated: CASSLGGGRAHTDTQYF.

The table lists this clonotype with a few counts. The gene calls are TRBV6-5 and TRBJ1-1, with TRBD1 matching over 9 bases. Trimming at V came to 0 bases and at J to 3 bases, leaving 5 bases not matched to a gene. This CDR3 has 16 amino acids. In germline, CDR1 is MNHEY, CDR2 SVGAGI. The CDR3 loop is CASSYSTWTGDTEAFF. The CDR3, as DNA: TGTGCCAGCAGTTACTCGACGTGGACAGGGGACACTGAAGCTTTCTTT.

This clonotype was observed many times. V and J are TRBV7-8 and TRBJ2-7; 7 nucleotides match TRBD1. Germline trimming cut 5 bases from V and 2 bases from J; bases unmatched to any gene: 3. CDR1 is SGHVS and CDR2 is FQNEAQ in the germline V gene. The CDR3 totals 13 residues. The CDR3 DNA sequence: TGTGCCAGCAGCCGGGACAGTACCTACGAGCAGTACTTC. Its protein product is CASSRDSTYEQYF.

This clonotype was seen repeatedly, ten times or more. The CDR3 sequence: CASQLENEQFF. The CDR3, as DNA: TGCGCCAGCCAACTAGAGAATGAGCAGTTCTTC. J is TRBJ2-1 and V is TRBV5-1; D may be TRBD2 (5 bases). The CDR3 loop spans 11 amino acids. Germline V gives CDR1 SGHRS, CDR2 YFSETQ. V lost 7 bases, J lost 7 bases, and 9 bases lay in between. Filled out from reference TRBV5-1 and TRBJ2-1, the complete variable domain reads KAGVTQTPRYLIKTRGQQVTLSCSPISGHRSVSWYQQTPGQGLQFLFEYFSETQRNKGNFPGRFSGRQFSNSRSEMNVSTLELGDSALYLCASQLENEQFFGPGTRLTVL.

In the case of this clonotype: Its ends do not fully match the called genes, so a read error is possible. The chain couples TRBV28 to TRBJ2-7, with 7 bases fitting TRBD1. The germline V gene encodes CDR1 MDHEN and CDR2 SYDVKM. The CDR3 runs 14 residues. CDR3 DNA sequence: TGTGCCAGCAGTTGGGACAGCAGATCCTCCGAGCAGTACTTC. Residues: CASSWDSRSSEQYF.

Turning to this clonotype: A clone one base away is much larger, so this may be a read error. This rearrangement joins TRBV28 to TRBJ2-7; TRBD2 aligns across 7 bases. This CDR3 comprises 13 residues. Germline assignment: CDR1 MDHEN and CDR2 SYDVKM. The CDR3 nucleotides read TGTGCCAGCGGTTTCTCGGGGAGGGGTGAGCAGTACTTC. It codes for CASGFSGRGEQYF.

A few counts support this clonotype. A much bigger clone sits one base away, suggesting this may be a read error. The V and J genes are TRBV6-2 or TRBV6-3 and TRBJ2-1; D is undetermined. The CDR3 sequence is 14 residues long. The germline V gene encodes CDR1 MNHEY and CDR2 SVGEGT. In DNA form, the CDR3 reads TGTGCCAGCAGTTACTCTGAAGCGACACCCAGGCGGCTCTTC. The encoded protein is CASSYSEATPRRLF.

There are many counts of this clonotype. The CDR3 region has the DNA TGCAGTGCTGAGAGAGGACAGGGAGGTAACGAGCAGTACTTC. It is translated as CSAERGQGGNEQYF. The chain links TRBV20-1 to TRBJ2-7, with TRBD1 identical over 8 bases. This CDR3 has 14 amino acids. CDR1 DFQATT and CDR2 SNEGSKA come from the germline V gene (reference sequence). The V segment lost 5 bases and the J segment 5 bases; nucleotides outside the gene matches: 11.

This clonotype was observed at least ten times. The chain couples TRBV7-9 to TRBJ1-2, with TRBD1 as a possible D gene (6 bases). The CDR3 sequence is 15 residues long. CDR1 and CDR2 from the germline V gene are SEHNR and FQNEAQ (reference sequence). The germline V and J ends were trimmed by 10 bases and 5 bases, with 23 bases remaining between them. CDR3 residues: CAIQDNQNTGYGYTF. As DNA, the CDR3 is TGTGCCATACAAGATAACCAAAATACAGGGTATGGCTACACCTTC.

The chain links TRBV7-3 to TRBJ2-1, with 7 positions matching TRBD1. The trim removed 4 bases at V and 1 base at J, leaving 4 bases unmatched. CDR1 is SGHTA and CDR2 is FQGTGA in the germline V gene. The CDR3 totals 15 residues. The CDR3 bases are TGTGCCAGCAGCTACGACAGGGAATCCTACAATGAGCAGTTCTTC. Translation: CASSYDRESYNEQFF. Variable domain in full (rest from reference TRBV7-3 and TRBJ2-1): GAGVSQTPSNKVTEKGKYVELRCDPISGHTALYWYRQSLGQGPEFLIYFQGTGAADDSGLPNDRFFAVRPEGSVSTLKIQRTERGDSAVYLCASSYDRESYNEQFFGPGTRLTVL.

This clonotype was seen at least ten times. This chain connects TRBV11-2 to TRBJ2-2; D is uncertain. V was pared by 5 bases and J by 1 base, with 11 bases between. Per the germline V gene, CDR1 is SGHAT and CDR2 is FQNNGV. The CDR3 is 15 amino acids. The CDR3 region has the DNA TGTGCCAGCAGCCTCACGTACCAGAACACCGGGGAGCTGTTTTTT. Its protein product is CASSLTYQNTGELFF.

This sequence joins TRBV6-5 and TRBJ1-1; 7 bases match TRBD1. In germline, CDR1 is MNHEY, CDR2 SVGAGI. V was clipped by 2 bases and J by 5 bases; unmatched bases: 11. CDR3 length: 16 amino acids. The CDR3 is CASSYGRGLGRTEAFF. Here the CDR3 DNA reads TGTGCCAGCAGTTACGGGAGGGGGCTCGGGAGGACTGAAGCTTTCTTT.

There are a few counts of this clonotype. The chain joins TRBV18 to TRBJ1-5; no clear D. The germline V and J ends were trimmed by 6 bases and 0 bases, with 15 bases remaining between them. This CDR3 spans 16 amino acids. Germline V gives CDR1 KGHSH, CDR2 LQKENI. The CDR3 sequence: CASSDSGSYSNQPQHF. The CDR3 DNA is TGTGCCAGCTCTGATTCGGGGAGTTATAGCAATCAGCCCCAGCATTTT.

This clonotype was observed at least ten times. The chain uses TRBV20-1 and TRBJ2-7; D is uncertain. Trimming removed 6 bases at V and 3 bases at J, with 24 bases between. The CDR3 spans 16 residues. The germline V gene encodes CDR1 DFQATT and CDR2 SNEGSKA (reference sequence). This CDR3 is CSAANSLKTSYYEQYF. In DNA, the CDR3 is TGCAGTGCCGCGAACAGTTTAAAAACCTCCTACTACGAGCAGTACTTC.

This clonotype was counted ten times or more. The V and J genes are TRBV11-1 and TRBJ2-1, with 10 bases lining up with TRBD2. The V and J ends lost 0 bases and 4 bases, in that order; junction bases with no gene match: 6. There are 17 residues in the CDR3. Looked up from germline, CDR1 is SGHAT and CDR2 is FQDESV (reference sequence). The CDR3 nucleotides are TGTGCCAGCAGCTTAGCTCCAGCGGGAGGGCCTTACAATGAGCAGTTCTTC. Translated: CASSLAPAGGPYNEQFF.

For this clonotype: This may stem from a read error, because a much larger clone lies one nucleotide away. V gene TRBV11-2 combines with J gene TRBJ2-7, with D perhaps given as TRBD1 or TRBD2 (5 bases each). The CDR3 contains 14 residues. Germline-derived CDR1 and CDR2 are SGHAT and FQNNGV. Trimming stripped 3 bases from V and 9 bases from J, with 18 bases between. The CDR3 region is CASSFPGRPHGQYF. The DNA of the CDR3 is TGTGCCAGCAGCTTTCCGGGGCGGCCCCACGGGCAGTACTTC.

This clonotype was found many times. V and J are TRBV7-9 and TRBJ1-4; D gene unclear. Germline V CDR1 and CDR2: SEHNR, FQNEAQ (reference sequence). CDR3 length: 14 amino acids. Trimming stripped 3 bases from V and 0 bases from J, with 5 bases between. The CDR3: CASSFDATNEKLFF. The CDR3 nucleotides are TGTGCCAGCAGCTTCGACGCAACTAATGAAAAACTGTTTTTT.

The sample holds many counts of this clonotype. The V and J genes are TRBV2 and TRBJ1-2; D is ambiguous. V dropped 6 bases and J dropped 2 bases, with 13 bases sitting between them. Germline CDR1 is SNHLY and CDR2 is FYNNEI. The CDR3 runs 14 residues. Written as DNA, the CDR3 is TGTGCCAGCAGAAACGCGGAGGGCAACTATGGCTACACCTTC. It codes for CASRNAEGNYGYTF.